This T cell receptor beta chain was captured by sequencing in a study of blood T cell repertoires in COVID-19. Overall study context: T cells, B-cell-depleted T cells, or PBMCs provided the cDNA or gDNA that served as material.

The protocol was immunoSEQ multiplex PCR, while the TCRdb copy is restricted to in-frame clones and leaves out a portion. The data show about 160,000 clones, approximately 84% seen once. This CDR3 is 14 amino acids long. From germline, CDR1 is SGHNT and CDR2 YYREEE (reference sequence). Trimming took 1 base from V and 6 from J, leaving 14 bases between them. Sequences were obtained from peripheral blood. The chain joins TRBV5-4 to TRBJ2-7; maybe TRBD1 (6 bases). The TCR sequence derives from a woman aged 80 or over with acute or convalescent COVID-19. CDR3 region: CASSLTQGVAEQYF. The CDR3 coding sequence is TGTGCCAGCAGCTTGACACAGGGAGTCGCCGAGCAGTACTTC. Drawing the rest from reference TRBV5-4 and TRBJ2-7, the complete variable domain is ETGVTQSPTHLIKTRGQQVTLRCSSQSGHNTVSWYQQALGQGPQFIFQYYREEENGRGNFPPRFSGLQFPNYSSELNVNALELDDSALYLCASSLTQGVAEQYFGPGTRLTVT.